These T cell receptor beta chains were read from a single sample in a study of cytomegalovirus exposure and HLA in healthy donors. Repertoires were generated with immunoSEQ multiplex PCR, while TCRdb's copy carries only in-frame clones and drops some. The sample records about 120,000 clones, 70% to 90% being singletons. Sequencing input: PBMCs. The receptors derive from a woman aged 18-35 years in good health and CMV-seropositive. Both conserved end residues are part of each CDR3. Each record gives: clone size, V gene, D gene, J gene, CDR3 protein, CDR3 DNA. The D gene is left open where the match is weak. Size tells how often a clone was seen (once, few, many) or the class of an expanded clone, and some rows leave it out.

>NA|TRBV15|TRBD1|TRBJ2-3
CATSRTGASTDTQYF
TGTGCCACCAGCAGGACAGGGGCTAGCACAGATACGCAGTATTTT
>NA|TRBV18|TRBD2|TRBJ2-7
CASSFRTSGLYEQYF
TGTGCCAGCTCCTTCCGGACTAGCGGGCTCTACGAGCAGTACTTC
>NA|TRBV7-9|NA|TRBJ2-5
CASSFPRGETQYF
TGTGCCAGCAGCTTCCCTAGGGGGGAGACCCAGTACTTC
>once|TRBV27|TRBD1|TRBJ1-1
CASSFLWTGKMNTEAFF
TGTGCCAGCAGTTTTTTGTGGACAGGGAAGATGAACACTGAAGCTTTCTTT
>NA|TRBV4-3|NA|TRBJ1-1
CASSQDGQQNTEAFF
TGCGCCAGCAGCCAAGACGGACAGCAGAACACTGAAGCTTTCTTT
>NA|TRBV5-6|TRBD2|TRBJ2-1
CASSLEVGGGANEQFF
TGTGCCAGCAGCTTGGAAGTTGGCGGGGGGGCGAATGAGCAGTTCTTC
>NA|TRBV6-1|TRBD2|TRBJ2-5
CASSDRLAGLQETQYF
TGTGCCAGCAGTGATCGACTAGCGGGACTCCAAGAGACCCAGTACTTC
>NA|TRBV13|TRBD1|TRBJ2-2
CASSQAGTGRTGELFF
TGTGCCAGCAGCCAAGCCGGGACAGGGAGGACCGGGGAGCTGTTTTTT
>NA|TRBV5-1|TRBD1|TRBJ1-2
CASSRGTAEANYGYTF
TGCGCCAGCAGCCGGGGGACAGCGGAAGCTAACTATGGCTACACCTTC
>once|TRBV7-9|TRBD1|TRBJ2-5
CASSSGTGKETQYF
TGTGCCAGCAGCTCCGGGACAGGAAAAGAGACCCAGTACTTC
>NA|TRBV28|NA|TRBJ1-2
CASSLSGGGYGYTF
TGTGCCAGCAGTTTATCCGGCGGCGGCTATGGCTACACCTTC
>once|TRBV29-1|NA|TRBJ2-3
CSGRSPTTDTQYF
TGCAGCGGGAGGTCCCCAACCACAGATACGCAGTATTTT
>NA|TRBV5-1|NA|TRBJ2-5
CASSSGQEETQYF
TGCGCCAGCAGCTCGGGACAAGAAGAGACCCAGTACTTC
>NA|TRBV4-3|TRBD2|TRBJ2-1
CASSQDSVLAGDEQFF
TGCGCCAGCAGCCAAGATTCAGTACTAGCGGGAGATGAGCAGTTCTTC
>NA|TRBV5-1|TRBD1|TRBJ2-5
CASSQQGWIQETQYF
TGCGCCAGCAGTCAACAGGGGTGGATCCAAGAGACCCAGTACTTC
>NA|TRBV28|NA|TRBJ2-7
CASSPPILRQAVYEQYF
TGTGCCAGCAGTCCCCCCATTCTGAGACAGGCTGTTTACGAGCAGTACTTC
>NA|TRBV13|NA|TRBJ1-6
CASSLRWGSSPLHF
TGTGCCAGCAGCTTGAGGTGGGGCAGTTCACCCCTCCACTTT
>NA|TRBV7-3|TRBD1|TRBJ1-2
CASSSTGAYGYTF
TGTGCCAGCAGCTCGACAGGGGCCTATGGCTACACCTTC
>few|TRBV19|NA|TRBJ1-5
CASTMNRGSSNQPQHF
TGTGCCAGTACCATGAACCGGGGGAGTAGCAATCAGCCCCAGCATTTT
>NA|TRBV30|NA|TRBJ1-2
CAWRHQAEGYTF
TGTGCCTGGAGACACCAGGCTGAGGGCTACACCTTC